The TCR beta chain under discussion was sequenced for a study of cytomegalovirus exposure and HLA in healthy donors. The trim removed 0 bases at V and 6 bases at J, leaving 10 bases unmatched. This CDR3 spans 17 amino acids. Germline values: CDR1 SGHDN, CDR2 FVKESK. The PCR contained 60 Vbeta and 13 Jbeta primers. Per the original data handling: A follow-up analysis tallied some 80 million unique TCR beta chains, about 11 million shared. Generated by immunoSEQ multiplex PCR, the TCRdb table keeps only in-frame clones and is missing some. V, J and clone size were drawn from that table, and D and trimming were deduced from the DNA. The repertoire holds over 150,000 clones, with 60% to 80% as singletons.

Sequencing was carried out using PBMCs. The clonotype originates from a man aged 25-45 years in good health and CMV-seropositive. The rearrangement links TRBV14 to TRBJ2-7, with TRBD2 identical over 11 bases. The CDR3 spells CASSQDSVAGGLREQYF. In DNA, the CDR3 is TGTGCCAGCAGCCAAGATTCGGTAGCGGGAGGGTTGCGCGAGCAGTACTTC.